This TCR beta chain comes out of a study of STAT5B mutations in CD4+ large granular lymphocyte leukemia. In the authors' methods: A productive frequency of 2.59 x 10-5 was the lowest detectable. Clones were read by immunoSEQ multiplex PCR, and TCRdb kept only the in-frame ones, dropping some. V and J calls and clone size are given by that table; D and trimming were obtained from the DNA. This sample has more than 30,000 clones; approximately 69% occur once, and the top ten carry 2.5% to 3%. Comment on this clone: What it recognizes is unknown.

This CDR3 has 17 amino acids. V lost 1 base to trimming and J lost 5 bases; unmatched junction nucleotides: 7. In germline, CDR1 is SQVTM, CDR2 ANQGSEA. Study results and limitations: Top patient clones used TRBV06 genes more often: 8/27 versus 2/35 in controls. Main leukemic clonotypes were patient-specific, but under 30% appeared at low frequency elsewhere.

Control samples were healthy donors' buffy coats. The V gene is TRBV29-1, the J gene TRBJ2-2; 13 bases line up with TRBD2. The sequence came from a human donor in good health. Sequenced: CD4+ T cells from blood buffy coats. CDR3 coding DNA: TGCAGCGTTGAAGGCACTAGCGGGGGGGCGGTGACCGGGGAGCTGTTTTTT. This translates into CSVEGTSGGAVTGELFF.